This T cell receptor (beta chain) was recorded in a study of a mutant IDH1 vaccine in newly diagnosed glioma. The method was immunoSEQ multiplex PCR; TCRdb's version includes in-frame clones alone and lacks a portion of them. The sample includes roughly 19,000 clones, roughly 88% seen only once; the top ten take approximately 5%. As to time point: baseline, week 1 (first vaccination visit). Described treatment: pre-vaccination baseline after standard-of-care therapy. This clone is categorized as hyperexpanded. V gave up 5 bases and J gave up 0 bases; unmatched junction bases: 7. This CDR3 region has 18 residues. Germline values: CDR1 LNHDA, CDR2 SQIVND (reference sequence).

The sequencing used PBMCs, collected from a glioma patient treated with radiotherapy, temozolomide or both. This sequence joins TRBV19 and TRBJ2-7; 16 bases match TRBD2. The sequence was obtained from a man aged 35 to 55 with glioma. CDR3 protein: CASSAGLAGGSSSYEQYF. In DNA, the CDR3 is TGTGCCAGTAGTGCGGGACTAGCGGGAGGGTCGAGCTCCTACGAGCAGTACTTC.